This T cell receptor beta chain comes out of a study of blood T cell repertoires in COVID-19. Whole-study context: Acute and convalescent COVID-19 specimens originated in the United States, Italy and Spain.

Here immunoSEQ multiplex PCR was the method, and the copy in TCRdb shows in-frame clones only, minus some. The table lists fewer than 350,000 clones, around 87% of them singletons. The V gene's germline CDR1 is SEHNR and CDR2 FQNEAQ (reference sequence). This CDR3 is built from 15 residues. With 3 bases clipped from V and 5 bases from J, the junction kept 4 bases outside the gene matches. The origin of this receptor is a woman in her 50s who had recovered from COVID-19. Sequencing was done on a sample of peripheral blood. The chain has TRBV7-9 and TRBJ1-6; 7 nucleotides match TRBD1. CDR3 in amino acids: CASSFGDRDNSPLHF. CDR3 bases: TGTGCCAGCAGCTTCGGGGACAGAGATAATTCACCCCTCCACTTT.